This passage covers 21 T cell receptor beta chains from one sample sequenced in a study of T cell repertoires in cytomegalovirus infection. TCRdb passed the reads through MiXCR, listing each CDR3 protein once. The data contain under 450,000 distinct CDR3 sequences, roughly 34% of them singletons. Their antigens are not known. The sample here was cultured PBMCs, taken from culture after CMV antigen stimulation. The receptors originated from a human donor in good health (CMV status not recorded). Some clones in this sample may be carry-over from other donors' samples.

The chain has TRBV19 and TRBJ1-1; TRBD1 agrees at 12 bases. The CDR3 totals 18 residues. The V gene end was trimmed by 7 bases and the J gene end by 5 bases; junction bases not matched to a gene: 17. Germline assignment: CDR1 LNHDA and CDR2 SQIVND (reference sequence). CDR3 sequence: CASKSAGQGAVMGTEAFF. The CDR3 DNA is TGTGCCAGTAAGTCTGCGGGACAGGGGGCTGTCATGGGGACTGAAGCTTTCTTT.

Only a few counts were recorded for this clonotype. This chain uses TRBV6-2 or TRBV6-3 with TRBJ1-2; 7 positions agree with TRBD1. From germline, CDR1 is MNHEY and CDR2 SVGEGT. The CDR3 runs 13 residues. After removal of 6 bases from V and 2 bases from J, the junction contained 3 bases not matched to a gene. This CDR3 is CASSKGQNYGYTF. The CDR3 DNA reads as TGTGCCAGCAGCAAGGGACAGAACTATGGCTACACCTTC.

The J gene is TRBJ1-2, the V gene TRBV18, with unresolved D. The CDR3 spans 14 residues. Germline V gives CDR1 KGHSH, CDR2 LQKENI. The V and J ends lost 2 bases and 0 bases respectively, with 7 bases between them. The CDR3 region has the DNA TGTGCCAGCTCACCAACGGGGTCTAACTATGGCTACACCTTC. Translating it yields CASSPTGSNYGYTF. Supplemented by reference TRBV18 and TRBJ1-2, the full variable domain reads NAGVMQNPRHLVRRRGQEARLRCSPMKGHSHVYWYRQLPEEGLKFMVYLQKENIIDESGMPKERFSAEFPKEGPSILRIQQVVRGDSAAYFCASSPTGSNYGYTFGSGTRLTVV.

The rearrangement uses TRBV29-1 and TRBJ1-5; 7 bases agree with TRBD1. The CDR3 contains 16 residues. Germline V gene lookup returns CDR1 SQVTM and CDR2 ANQGSEA. Trimming took 5 bases from V and 4 from J; bases not matched to a gene: 14. The CDR3 coding sequence is TGCAGCGTTTTAATTCCGGGACAGCCTACTAATCAGCCCCAGCATTTT. Translation: CSVLIPGQPTNQPQHF.

The J gene is TRBJ2-2, the V gene TRBV3-1; 7 positions agree with TRBD2. The CDR3 loop spans 17 amino acids. The V gene's germline CDR1 is LGHDT and CDR2 YNNKEL (reference sequence). V lost 3 bases and J lost 1; bases outside the gene matches: 8. CDR3 nucleotides: TGTGCCAGCAGCCACCACGAGGCTAGCGGGAACACCGGGGAGCTGTTTTTT. It translates to CASSHHEASGNTGELFF.

This chain links TRBV12-3 or TRBV12-4 with TRBJ1-2, with D possibly matching TRBD1 (5 bases). This CDR3 has 14 amino acids. With 7 bases removed from V and 6 bases from J, the gap between germline ends came to 18 bases. CDR3 nucleotides: TGTGCCAGCAACCCGCCCGGGGCCACCAATGGCTACACCTTC. Translation: CASNPPGATNGYTF.

CDR3 loop: CASSNGRFSGTDTQYF. In DNA form, the CDR3 reads TGTGCCAGCAGCAACGGGCGGTTTAGCGGCACAGATACGCAGTATTTT. The rearrangement joins TRBV7-8 to TRBJ2-3, with D maybe TRBD2 (5 bases). Germline-derived CDR1 and CDR2 are SGHVS and FQNEAQ. V lost 5 bases and J lost 1, with 16 bases in between. CDR3 size: 16 residues.

This clonotype was detected only a few times. The rearrangement links TRBV10-1 to TRBJ2-2, with D hard to call. CDR1 and CDR2 from the germline V gene are WNHNN and SYGVQD (reference sequence). V was pared by 8 bases and J by 2 bases, with 9 bases between. The CDR3 extends over 13 amino acids. This chain's CDR3 is CASGGGNTGELFF. In nucleotides, the CDR3 is TGCGCCAGCGGTGGCGGAAACACCGGGGAGCTGTTTTTT.

This clonotype was detected once. One end of the junction is discordant with germline, which a read error may explain. The CDR3 DNA reads TGCGCCGGCAGCTGGAGGCCTGGGGGGGAGACCCAGTACTTC. It translates to CAGSWRPGGETQYF. The genes are TRBV5-1 and TRBJ2-5; TRBD2 might be the D (6 bases). CDR1 is SGHRS, CDR2 YFSETQ, per germline. The CDR3 totals 14 residues.

The rearrangement links TRBV7-9 to TRBJ2-7, with a tentative D call TRBD2 (5 bases). Between the trimmed V and J ends, which lost 6 bases and 3 bases, there was a span of 12 bases. The CDR3 sequence is 13 residues long. Germline CDR1 is SEHNR and CDR2 is FQNEAQ (reference sequence). CDR3 protein: CASSQAVGYEQYF. In DNA, the CDR3 is TGTGCCAGCAGTCAAGCGGTGGGCTACGAGCAGTACTTC.

This clonotype was recorded a few times. The chain combines TRBV7-6 with TRBJ2-7, with TRBD2 identical over 13 bases. The germline gives CDR1 SGHVS, CDR2 FNYEAQ. The CDR3 spans 17 residues. V shed 0 bases, J shed 12 bases, and the junction held 14 bases outside the gene matches. CDR3 region: CASSLALGPTSGGTSYF. The CDR3, as DNA: TGTGCCAGCAGCTTAGCCCTAGGCCCGACTAGCGGGGGGACCTCGTACTTC.

This clonotype has just one count. The chain carries TRBV29-1 and TRBJ2-3; 9 nucleotides match TRBD1. This CDR3 comprises 12 residues. Germline CDR1 is SQVTM and CDR2 is ANQGSEA. The V segment lost 6 bases and the J segment 11 bases; nucleotides outside the gene matches: 9. The CDR3 bases are TGCAGCGTCGGGACAGGGATATTTAGGCAGTATTTT. Protein sequence: CSVGTGIFRQYF.

This clonotype was seen a few times. The J gene is TRBJ2-1, the V gene TRBV7-3, with TRBD2 matching over 7 bases. Per germline, CDR1 SGHTA and CDR2 FQGTGA. This CDR3 has 14 residues. After removal of 1 base from V and 8 bases from J, the junction contained 5 bases not matched to a gene. Written as DNA, the CDR3 is TGTGCCAGCAGCTTAAGGGGAGGGAGTTATGAGCAGTTCTTC. Translation: CASSLRGGSYEQFF.

This clonotype was observed a few times. J is TRBJ2-7 and V is TRBV4-3; 11 bases fit TRBD2. The CDR3 is made up of 14 amino acids. CDR1 is LGHNA, CDR2 YSLEER, per germline. Losses at the gene ends were 2 bases for V and 7 bases for J; bases not matched to a gene: 4. The CDR3 DNA sequence: TGCGCCAGCAGCCAAAGTACTAGCGGGAGAGAGCAGTACTTC. The encoded protein is CASSQSTSGREQYF.

This clonotype was picked up many times. The rearrangement links TRBV7-8 to TRBJ2-3, with 8 bases identical to TRBD2. Germline lookup yields CDR1 SGHVS and CDR2 FQNEAQ. V was clipped by 3 bases and J by 1 base; unmatched bases: 6. The CDR3 has 16 residues. The CDR3 bases are TGTGCCAGCAGCTTCCGAGCGGGAGCGGGCACAGATACGCAGTATTTT. This encodes CASSFRAGAGTDTQYF.

The chain recombines TRBV6-2 or TRBV6-3 with TRBJ2-1; TRBD2 matches 11 bases. CDR3 length: 15 residues. V trimming: 8 bases; J trimming: 8 bases; junction bases outside the gene matches: 11. Looked up from germline, CDR1 is MNHEY and CDR2 is SVGEGT. For the CDR3, the DNA is TGTGCCAGCGACGGGCTAGCGGGAGGCAGCCATGAGCAGTTCTTC. Translation: CASDGLAGGSHEQFF.

The V gene is TRBV14, the J gene TRBJ2-3; D tentatively fits TRBD1 or TRBD2 (5 bases each). The germline gives CDR1 SGHDN, CDR2 FVKESK. Trimming removed 2 bases at V and 6 bases at J, with 21 bases between. CDR3 length: 17 residues. CDR3 DNA: TGTGCCAGCAGCCAATACGCCCGTGGGGGAGTCGGGGATACGCAGTATTTT. Its protein is CASSQYARGGVGDTQYF.

The CDR3 DNA follows: TGTGCCAGCAGGATTCAACCCTACGAGCAGTACTTC. Its translation: CASRIQPYEQYF. The chain is built from TRBV2 and TRBJ2-7; D not certain. Trimming left V 6 bases short and J 2 bases short, with 8 bases between. Germline V gene lookup returns CDR1 SNHLY and CDR2 FYNNEI. CDR3 length equals 12 residues.

This clonotype was seen at least ten times. The V call is TRBV5-6, the J call TRBJ2-1; D gene unclear. The CDR3 covers 14 residues. V was clipped by 0 bases and J by 7 bases, with 11 bases between them. Germline CDR1 and CDR2: SGHDT and YYEEEE. CDR3 residues: CASSLAGPTNEQFF. In DNA form, the CDR3 reads TGTGCCAGCAGCTTGGCCGGGCCCACAAATGAGCAGTTCTTC.

The V call is TRBV7-9, the J call TRBJ2-5, with a weak D call TRBD1 (6 bases). The V gene lost 6 bases and the J gene lost 1 base, with 12 bases spanning the gap. The CDR3 runs 14 residues. Germline-derived CDR1 and CDR2 are SEHNR and FQNEAQ (reference sequence). CDR3 in amino acids: CASRSGHIQETQYF. DNA for the CDR3: TGTGCCAGCAGATCGGGACACATCCAAGAGACCCAGTACTTC.

The chain combines TRBV29-1 with TRBJ1-3; no firm D call. In germline, CDR1 is SQVTM, CDR2 ANQGSEA. Trimming stripped 6 bases from V and 0 bases from J, with 12 bases between. The length of the CDR3 is 14 residues. The DNA of the CDR3 is TGCAGCGTGATTCTCGGGATCTCTGGAAACACCATATATTTT. Its protein product is CSVILGISGNTIYF. Combining the CDR3 with reference TRBV29-1 and TRBJ1-3 gives the whole variable domain SAVISQKPSRDICQRGTSLTIQCQVDSQVTMMFWYRQQPGQSLTLIATANQGSEATYESGFVIDKFPISRPNLTFSTLTVSNMSPEDSSIYLCSVILGISGNTIYFGEGSWLTVV.